Shown below are 19 T cell receptor beta chains from a single sample sequenced in a study of blood T cell repertoires in COVID-19. Assay used: immunoSEQ multiplex PCR; TCRdb lists only in-frame clones, some missing. The data hold 350,000 or so clones, with around 82% observed a single time. The specimen sequenced was peripheral blood. The source is a man between 25 and 39 years old with active or convalescent COVID-19.

The V gene is TRBV3-1 (or the pseudogene TRBV3-2), the J gene TRBJ1-1; no reliable D call. From germline, CDR1 is LGHDT and CDR2 YNNKEL (reference sequence). The CDR3 spans 12 residues. V lost 3 bases, J lost 5 bases, and 7 bases lay in between. In DNA, the CDR3 is TGTGCCAGCAGCCAGGCGGTTACTGAAGCTTTCTTT. Translation: CASSQAVTEAFF.

In nucleotides, the CDR3 is TGCGCCAGCAGCCAGGTAGCGCAGATCAATCAGCCCCAGCATTTT. It codes for CASSQVAQINQPQHF. The V call is TRBV4-3, the J call TRBJ1-5; D remains ambiguous. The germline V and J ends were trimmed by 3 bases and 3 bases, with 12 bases remaining between them. This CDR3 comprises 15 residues. Germline V lookup: CDR1 LGHNA, CDR2 YSLEER.

The chain carries TRBV6-5 and TRBJ2-1; 10 bases fit TRBD2. Germline assignment: CDR1 MNHEY and CDR2 SVGAGI. Trimming took 7 bases from V and 1 from J; bases not matched to a gene: 4. This CDR3 contains 15 residues. The CDR3 DNA follows: TGTGCCAGCACCGTACTAGCGGGATCCTACAATGAGCAGTTCTTC. Encoded protein: CASTVLAGSYNEQFF.

The chain employs TRBV7-2 and TRBJ2-3; TRBD2 matches 11 bases. CDR3 length: 18 residues. Looked up from germline, CDR1 is SGHTA and CDR2 is FQGNSA. V trimming: 0 bases; J trimming: 2 bases; junction bases outside the gene matches: 7. In DNA, the CDR3 is TGTGCCAGCAGCTTAGCGGTAGCGGGAGGGGCCGTCACAGATACGCAGTATTTT. It is translated as CASSLAVAGGAVTDTQYF.

This clone was picked up one time. The chain couples TRBV7-9 to TRBJ1-2, with D unresolved. The V and J ends lost 10 bases and 2 bases respectively, with 14 bases between them. The CDR3 extends over 13 amino acids. Germline values: CDR1 SEHNR, CDR2 FQNEAQ (reference sequence). The CDR3 sequence is CATPRGSNYGYTF. In nucleotides, the CDR3 is TGTGCCACCCCACGGGGTAGCAACTATGGCTACACCTTC.

The V call is TRBV4-3, the J call TRBJ2-3, with a possible D match to TRBD2 (6 bases). Trimming cost V 0 bases and J 4 bases, with 11 bases left between them. This CDR3 contains 15 residues. CDR1 and CDR2 (germline): LGHNA, YSLEER. CDR3: CASSQDGRTADTQYF. CDR3 in DNA: TGCGCCAGCAGCCAAGATGGGAGGACGGCAGATACGCAGTATTTT.

There are a few counts of this clone. The genes are TRBV12-3 or TRBV12-4 and TRBJ1-1; a possible D gene is TRBD1 (6 bases). The CDR3 sequence is 13 residues long. With 10 bases removed from V and 1 base from J, the gap between germline ends came to 13 bases. CDR3 nucleotides: TGTGCCACCCACAGGGATTGGAACACTGAAGCTTTCTTT. This codes for CATHRDWNTEAFF.

CDR3 coding DNA: TGTGCCAGCAGCGTTACCCTACGCTCACCCCTCCACTTT. Translated, it gives CASSVTLRSPLHF. This sequence joins TRBV7-2 and TRBJ1-6; D is undetermined. The length of the CDR3 is 13 residues. Trimming removed 5 bases at V and 10 bases at J, with 12 bases between. CDR1 is SGHTA and CDR2 is FQGNSA in the germline V gene.

This clone appeared many times. J is TRBJ2-5 and V is TRBV6-1; the match to TRBD1 covers 8 bases. The CDR3 is 14 amino acids. Germline CDR1 reads MNHNS; CDR2 reads SASEGT. With V trimmed by 1 base and J by 5 bases, 3 bases remained unmatched. CDR3 sequence reads: CASSEGTGWETQYF. The CDR3 coding sequence is TGTGCCAGCAGTGAAGGGACAGGGTGGGAGACCCAGTACTTC.

This sequence joins TRBV6-6 and TRBJ2-1; 14 nucleotides align to TRBD2. Germline CDR1 MNHNY, CDR2 SVGAGI (reference sequence). The CDR3 consists of 15 residues. J lost 10 bases, V lost 4 bases, and 6 bases had no gene match. The CDR3 here is CASSSPGLAGVEQFF. The CDR3 nucleotides are TGTGCCAGCAGTTCCCCGGGACTAGCGGGAGTGGAGCAGTTCTTC.

This rearrangement joins TRBV5-3 to TRBJ1-3; the match to TRBD1 covers 7 bases. TRBV5-3 is marked as an open reading frame, function uncertain. V dropped 3 bases and J dropped 5; count of bases not matched to a gene: 5. CDR3 length: 14 amino acids. This chain's CDR3 is CARSSDRERNTIYF. CDR3 nucleotides: TGTGCCAGAAGCTCCGACAGGGAACGAAACACCATATATTTT.

The chain uses TRBV24-1 and TRBJ1-2; a weak D match, TRBD1 (6 bases). The germline gives CDR1 KGHDR, CDR2 SFDVKD. Trimming cost V 4 bases and J 7 bases, with 18 bases left between them. The CDR3 is 15 residues long. For the CDR3, the DNA is TGTGCCACCAGTGAGCGGCGAACAGGGACGTCTGGCTACACCTTC. It yields the protein CATSERRTGTSGYTF.

The genes are TRBV7-9 and TRBJ2-7; no clear D. The CDR3 loop spans 16 amino acids. V gave up 3 bases and J gave up 2 bases, with 17 bases separating them. Germline CDR1 and CDR2: SEHNR and FQNEAQ (reference sequence). The CDR3 is CASSFLDTPRPYEQYF. The CDR3 DNA follows: TGTGCCAGCAGCTTCTTAGACACCCCACGACCCTACGAGCAGTACTTC.

The chain joins TRBV30 to TRBJ2-7, with TRBD2 matching 9 bases. Germline V gene sequence: CDR1 GTSNPN, CDR2 SVGIG (reference sequence). The CDR3 consists of 13 residues. With 4 bases clipped from V and 4 bases from J, the junction kept 5 bases outside the gene matches. In nucleotides, the CDR3 is TGTGCCTGGAAAGCGGGAGGAACTTACGAGCAGTACTTC. Its protein is CAWKAGGTYEQYF. Using reference TRBV30 and TRBJ2-7 for the parts outside the CDR3, the full variable domain is SQTIHQWPATLVQPVGSPLSLECTVEGTSNPNLYWYRQAAGRGLQLLFYSVGIGQISSEVPQNLSASRPQDRQFILSSKKLLLSDSGFYLCAWKAGGTYEQYFGPGTRLTVT.

The chain carries TRBV7-7 and TRBJ2-1; D not resolved. Germline CDR1 SSHAT, CDR2 FNYEAQ (reference sequence). V shed 1 base and J shed 8 bases, with 9 bases lying between them. This CDR3 spans 13 amino acids. This CDR3 reads CASSLDRRDEQFF. The CDR3 DNA reads TGTGCCAGCAGCTTAGATCGACGGGATGAGCAGTTCTTC.

This clone showed up just once. This chain links TRBV10-3 with TRBJ2-7; 11 nucleotides match TRBD2. Germline-derived CDR1 and CDR2 are ENHRY and SYGVKD. This CDR3 comprises 16 residues. Trimming removed 5 bases from V and 0 bases from J; junction bases left unmatched: 6. DNA of the CDR3: TGTGCCATCAGTCCGACTAGCGGGGCGTTCTCCTACGAGCAGTACTTC. Translation: CAISPTSGAFSYEQYF.

V usage is TRBV6-6 and J usage is TRBJ1-1; tentative D call: TRBD1 (5 bases). The V end was cut by 2 bases, the J end by 1 base, with 11 bases between. The germline V gene encodes CDR1 MNHNY and CDR2 SVGAGI (reference sequence). This CDR3 has 15 residues. CDR3 DNA: TGTGCCAGCAGTTACCCCGGGGGAGGGAACACTGAAGCTTTCTTT. Translation gives CASSYPGGGNTEAFF.

On this clone itself: This same CDR3 is encoded by further DNA sequences in the sample. J is TRBJ2-1 and V is TRBV10-3; weak D call: TRBD1 (5 bases). The ends were cut back, 2 bases at V and 0 bases at J, with 5 bases in the middle. Germline assignment: CDR1 ENHRY and CDR2 SYGVKD. The CDR3 has 14 amino acids. The CDR3 region is CAISEQGSYNEQFF. CDR3 bases: TGTGCCATCAGTGAGCAGGGCTCCTACAATGAGCAGTTCTTC.

The rearrangement joins TRBV4-1 to TRBJ2-5; possibly TRBD1 for D (5 bases). Trimming took off 4 bases at V and 3 bases at J, with 9 bases between the two ends. The CDR3 is made up of 13 amino acids. CDR1 and CDR2 (germline): MGHRA, YSYEKL. The CDR3 nucleotides read TGCGCCAGCAGCCTGACAGTGAAAGAGACCCAGTACTTC. This encodes CASSLTVKETQYF.